One sample yielded the 20 T cell receptor beta chains listed below, sequenced in a study of beta chain features in type 1 diabetes. Points from the study as a whole: All four CD4+ subsets from Type 1 diabetes patients carried moderately but significantly shorter TCRB CDR3s.

These receptors' targets are unknown. Sequenced material consisted of expressed TCRB transcripts (all of the isolated RNA was reverse transcribed). The assay was immunoSEQ multiplex PCR, and TCRdb's table has in-frame clones only and misses some. Counted here are around 260,000 clones, roughly 25% occurring once; the ten biggest clones make up 0.012%. The sequencing input was naive CD4+ T cells from blood. All receptors come from a woman in her 30s with type 1 diabetes.

There are a few counts of this clone. The V and J genes are TRBV11-2 and TRBJ1-2; 7 nucleotides align to TRBD1. Germline V lookup: CDR1 SGHAT, CDR2 FQNNGV. Trimming cost V 5 bases and J 7 bases; bases outside gene matches: 19. This CDR3 is 17 amino acids long. CDR3 DNA sequence: TGTGCCAGCAGCCTAACCACCTCAACGGAAGGGGGCTCTGGCTACACCTTC. Its translation: CASSLTTSTEGGSGYTF.

Only a few counts were recorded for this clone. This chain links TRBV4-2 with TRBJ1-2; TRBD1 is a possible D gene (6 bases). V was clipped by 0 bases and J by 5 bases, with 16 bases between them. This CDR3 has 16 residues. Germline values: CDR1 LGHNA, CDR2 YNFKEQ. Here the CDR3 DNA reads TGTGCCAGCAGCCAAGATCCCCCGGTCCAGGGGTATGGCTACACCTTC. Its protein is CASSQDPPVQGYGYTF.

The J gene is TRBJ2-1, the V gene TRBV28, with 9 nucleotides matching TRBD2. The V gene end was trimmed by 3 bases and the J gene end by 2 bases; junction bases not matched to a gene: 8. The CDR3 has 17 residues. The germline V gene encodes CDR1 MDHEN and CDR2 SYDVKM. CDR3 DNA sequence: TGTGCCAGCAGTTTGTCCGGTCGCGGGAGGGCCTACAATGAGCAGTTCTTC. It specifies CASSLSGRGRAYNEQFF.

This clone was seen only a few times. The chain links TRBV5-6 to TRBJ2-7, with TRBD1 as a possible D gene (6 bases). Germline V gene data show CDR1 as SGHDT and CDR2 as YYEEEE. This CDR3 is built from 14 residues. V gave up 1 base and J gave up 2 bases, with 10 bases separating them. CDR3 loop: CASSLFQGPYEQYF. CDR3 DNA: TGTGCCAGCAGCTTGTTCCAGGGGCCCTACGAGCAGTACTTC.

This clone was detected only a few times. The J gene is TRBJ2-1, the V gene TRBV4-1; 13 bases are a match to TRBD2. The CDR3 is 16 amino acids. Germline values: CDR1 MGHRA, CDR2 YSYEKL. The trim removed 1 base at V and 4 bases at J, leaving 1 base unmatched. Written as DNA, the CDR3 is TGCGCCAGCAGCCAAGGGGGACTAGCGGGATACAATGAGCAGTTCTTC. Its protein is CASSQGGLAGYNEQFF.

The chain employs TRBV9 and TRBJ2-1, with 7 nucleotides matching TRBD2. The J segment lost 12 bases and the V segment lost 2 bases, leaving 8 bases of the junction unmatched. CDR1 and CDR2 (germline): SGDLS, YYNGEE. CDR3 length: 13 residues. The CDR3: CASSVTETGGQFF. CDR3 sequence (DNA): TGTGCCAGCAGCGTTACGGAGACGGGAGGGCAGTTCTTC. The complete variable domain, with remaining parts taken from reference TRBV9 and TRBJ2-1, reads DSGVTQTPKHLITATGQRVTLRCSPRSGDLSVYWYQQSLDQGLQFLIQYYNGEERAKGNILERFSAQQFPDLHSELNLSSLELGDSALYFCASSVTETGGQFFGPGTRLTVL.

The V call is TRBV5-4, the J call TRBJ2-2, with 9 bases identical to TRBD2. The germline V gene has CDR1 SGHNT and CDR2 YYREEE (reference sequence). The ends lost 4 bases at V and 1 base at J; junction bases unmatched: 5. CDR3 length equals 16 residues. CDR3 region: CASSPLAGVNTGELFF. In nucleotides, the CDR3 is TGTGCCAGCAGCCCCTTAGCGGGAGTGAACACCGGGGAGCTGTTTTTT. The entire variable domain, with the rest obtained from reference TRBV5-4 and TRBJ2-2, is as follows: ETGVTQSPTHLIKTRGQQVTLRCSSQSGHNTVSWYQQALGQGPQFIFQYYREEENGRGNFPPRFSGLQFPNYSSELNVNALELDDSALYLCASSPLAGVNTGELFFGEGSRLTVL.

This clone was counted only a few times. The V gene is TRBV11-1, the J gene TRBJ2-7; no clear D gene. Deletions cut 5 bases from V and 6 bases from J, with 5 bases between. Germline values: CDR1 SGHAT, CDR2 FQDESV (reference sequence). CDR3 length: 10 residues. CDR3 DNA sequence: TGTGCCAGCAGCGGCTCCGAGCAGTACTTC. Amino acids: CASSGSEQYF.

This clone was seen a handful of times. J is TRBJ1-5 and V is TRBV30, with 9 bases identical to TRBD1. V shed 2 bases and J 6 bases; nucleotides not matched to a gene: 11. The CDR3 runs to 16 residues. Germline V gives CDR1 GTSNPN, CDR2 SVGIG (reference sequence). The CDR3 reads CAWSTYRGRVGQPQHF. Written as DNA, the CDR3 is TGTGCCTGGAGTACATACAGGGGGCGCGTTGGTCAGCCCCAGCATTTT.

This clone was seen more than once but under ten times. The chain is built from TRBV15 and TRBJ1-1; perhaps TRBD1 as D (5 bases). Germline-derived CDR1 and CDR2 are LNHNV and YYDKDF (reference sequence). There are 13 residues in the CDR3. Trimming took 1 base from V and 7 from J, leaving 10 bases between them. The CDR3 DNA follows: TGTGCCACCAGCAGAGTTGGGACTGGTGAAGCTTTCTTT. Translation gives CATSRVGTGEAFF.

The genes are TRBV5-1 and TRBJ1-4; 9 nucleotides agree with TRBD1. The CDR3 loop spans 14 amino acids. The J segment lost 8 bases and the V segment lost 5 bases, leaving 7 bases of the junction unmatched. Looked up from germline, CDR1 is SGHRS and CDR2 is YFSETQ. The CDR3: CASSGGQGEEKLFF. CDR3 nucleotide sequence: TGCGCCAGCAGTGGGGGACAGGGAGAGGAAAAACTGTTTTTT.

The chain uses TRBV11-2 and TRBJ2-7; D remains unclear. Germline CDR1 reads SGHAT; CDR2 reads FQNNGV. This CDR3 region has 14 residues. V was clipped by 7 bases and J by 1 base, with 14 bases between them. Written as DNA, the CDR3 is TGTGCCAGCAACCTTGACTCAAAATCCTACGAGCAGTACTTC. It yields the protein CASNLDSKSYEQYF.

This clone was seen a few times. The chain links TRBV6-4 to TRBJ1-5; possibly TRBD1 for D (6 bases). The CDR3 spans 18 residues. CDR1 and CDR2 (germline): MRHNA, SNTAGT. V dropped 3 bases and J dropped 3 bases, with 21 bases sitting between them. In DNA form, the CDR3 reads TGTGCCAGCAGTGATTGGCCGGTGTCAGGGGATGTCAATCAGCCCCAGCATTTT. This sequence encodes CASSDWPVSGDVNQPQHF.

This clone was seen only a few times. This rearrangement joins TRBV28 to TRBJ1-1; unclear D gene. CDR1 MDHEN and CDR2 SYDVKM come from the germline V gene. The CDR3 spans 13 residues. V dropped 3 bases and J dropped 9 bases, with 14 bases sitting between them. The CDR3 is CASSFPGGGKAFF. Written as DNA, the CDR3 is TGTGCCAGCAGTTTCCCCGGAGGAGGGAAAGCTTTCTTT.

The chain couples TRBV9 to TRBJ2-6, with a weak D call TRBD1 (5 bases). V was shortened by 3 bases and J by 4 bases, with 11 bases between the two germline ends. This CDR3 has 15 residues. The germline V gene encodes CDR1 SGDLS and CDR2 YYNGEE. The DNA for the CDR3 is TGTGCCAGCAGCGCAACAGGTTCCGGGGCCAACGTCCTGACTTTC. Protein: CASSATGSGANVLTF.

This clone has only one observation. The gene calls are TRBV6-5 and TRBJ1-4; possible D gene TRBD1, 6 bases. CDR3 length: 16 amino acids. V gave up 2 bases and J gave up 7 bases, with 17 bases separating them. CDR1 is MNHEY, CDR2 SVGAGI, per germline. The CDR3 protein is CASSYTTGTSPEKLFF. CDR3 bases: TGTGCCAGCAGTTACACAACCGGGACAAGTCCTGAAAAACTGTTTTTT.

CDR3 protein: CASSQIGTGTRYTF. The CDR3 DNA sequence: TGTGCCAGCAGCCAAATCGGGACAGGGACGCGCTACACCTTC. This sequence joins TRBV7-2 and TRBJ1-2, with 9 nucleotides matching TRBD1. The CDR3 extends over 14 amino acids. The ends lost 5 bases at V and 9 bases at J; junction bases unmatched: 10. Germline V gene data show CDR1 as SGHTA and CDR2 as FQGNSA.

J is TRBJ2-1 and V is TRBV27; the match to TRBD2 covers 8 bases. The CDR3 totals 17 residues. The J segment lost 3 bases and the V segment lost 5 bases, leaving 12 bases of the junction unmatched. From germline, CDR1 is MNHEY and CDR2 SMNVEV (reference sequence). CDR3 sequence: CASSRLFETSVYNEQFF. As DNA, the CDR3 is TGTGCCAGCAGTCGACTATTTGAGACTAGCGTCTACAATGAGCAGTTCTTC.

The chain combines TRBV14 with TRBJ2-5, with TRBD2 identical over 10 bases. CDR1 and CDR2 (germline): SGHDN, FVKESK. Losses at the gene ends were 1 base for V and 4 bases for J; bases not matched to a gene: 15. CDR3 length: 19 amino acids. CDR3 sequence: CASSQAHPFLAGVSETQYF. The DNA of the CDR3 is TGTGCCAGCAGCCAAGCTCATCCTTTTCTAGCGGGAGTCTCAGAGACCCAGTACTTC. The whole variable domain, remainder taken from reference TRBV14 and TRBJ2-5, is EAGVTQFPSHSVIEKGQTVTLRCDPISGHDNLYWYRRVMGKEIKFLLHFVKESKQDESGMPNNRFLAERTGGTYSTLKVQPAELEDSGVYFCASSQAHPFLAGVSETQYFGPGTRLLVL.

The chain carries TRBV2 and TRBJ2-7; TRBD1 matches at 11 bases. Germline CDR1 and CDR2: SNHLY and FYNNEI. This CDR3 has 14 amino acids. V was pared by 8 bases and J by 3 bases, with 6 bases of the junction left unmatched. CDR3 sequence reads: CASDPGTGGYEQYF. In nucleotides, the CDR3 is TGTGCCAGCGACCCCGGGACAGGGGGCTACGAGCAGTACTTC.